This T cell receptor (beta chain) was identified during a study of naive and memory T cell subsets. Study-level results: Especially in CD8 cells, naive repertoires contained a few larger clonotypes, possibly CD45RA-re-expressing memory cells.

Two oligonucleotides, mixed equimolar, formed the beta constant-region primer covering TRBC1 and TRBC2. The ligated cDNA underwent four PCR rounds using SP2 and nested alpha and beta constant-region primers. Each CDR3 protein gets one entry after TCRdb re-called the UMI-ligation and nested PCR reads with MiXCR. The table includes approximately 150,000 distinct CDR3 sequences, approximately 22% detected once. This clonotype was seen only a few times. Its antigen is currently unknown. CDR1 and CDR2 (germline): MNHNS, SASEGT. This CDR3 is built from 13 residues. The V and J ends lost 5 bases and 2 bases respectively, with 9 bases between them.

This sequence originates from a human donor in good health. The rearrangement links TRBV6-1 to TRBJ2-5; D not certain. Sample: naive CD4+ T cells from blood. The CDR3: CASSFSFQETQYF. The DNA of the CDR3 is TGTGCCAGCAGTTTCAGTTTTCAAGAGACCCAGTACTTC.